Listed here is a single TCR beta chain. Antigen specificity is unknown. This CDR3 region has 12 residues. Trimming cost V 1 base and J 4 bases, with 4 bases left between them. Germline values: CDR1 SEHNR, CDR2 FQNEAQ (reference sequence). This record belongs to a study of T cell repertoires in cytomegalovirus infection. General study points: Dominating the ex vivo response were TCR beta clonotypes that were CMV-specific and HLA-C-restricted.

TCRdb re-called the reads with MiXCR, one entry per CDR3 protein. Of hundreds of thousands of distinct CDR3 sequences listed, 20% to 30% are singletons. This TCR was sampled from a human donor in good health (CMV status not recorded). Some clones in this sample may be carry-over from other donors' samples. What was sequenced was CD8+ T cells from PBMCs. The J gene is TRBJ1-2, the V gene TRBV7-9; D gene unclear. This chain's CDR3 is CASSLELYGYTF. In DNA, the CDR3 is TGTGCCAGCAGCTTAGAACTCTATGGCTACACCTTC.